The subject of this entry is one T cell receptor (beta chain). Semi-nested PCR with Nested Universal Primer A followed constant-region reverse priming of full-length variable regions. One entry per CDR3 protein, called by TCRdb with MiXCR from the 5' RACE reads. In the table there are 10,000 to 14,000 distinct CDR3 sequences, around 52% of which are singletons. The sequence was obtained from a female donor with breast cancer. Sequences were obtained from tumor-infiltrating naive CD4+ T cells sorted from the breast tumor. The subset here: naive CD4+ T cells, CD4+CD45RA+CD25-.

The CDR3 DNA reads as TGTGCCAGCAGCCCGGGACGGACTAATTCACCCCTCCACTTT. This encodes CASSPGRTNSPLHF. The chain uses TRBV7-2 and TRBJ1-6, with D possibly TRBD1 on 5 matching bases. The CDR3 covers 14 residues. V lost 5 bases to trimming and J lost 6 bases, with 11 bases between them. Germline assignment: CDR1 SGHTA and CDR2 FQGNSA.